The 28 T cell receptor beta chains in this list originate from one sample, sequenced in a study of blood T cell repertoires in COVID-19. Sequencing was performed with immunoSEQ multiplex PCR; in TCRdb, only in-frame clones are kept and a portion is missing. Among about 270,000 clones, more than 70% were seen once, and the ten largest hold approximately 1.2%. Sequencing was done on a sample of PBMCs or T cells enriched from blood (not recorded which). The receptors were gathered from a woman aged 40 to 55 with acute COVID-19.

The chain recombines TRBV9 with TRBJ1-4; 7 nucleotides agree with TRBD1. V dropped 4 bases and J dropped 2; count of bases not matched to a gene: 5. Germline V gives CDR1 SGDLS, CDR2 YYNGEE. The CDR3 has 15 residues. CDR3 in amino acids: CASSTSTGTNEKLFF. CDR3 bases: TGTGCCAGCAGCACATCGACAGGGACTAATGAAAAACTGTTTTTT. The complete variable domain, with remaining parts taken from reference TRBV9 and TRBJ1-4, reads DSGVTQTPKHLITATGQRVTLRCSPRSGDLSVYWYQQSLDQGLQFLIQYYNGEERAKGNILERFSAQQFPDLHSELNLSSLELGDSALYFCASSTSTGTNEKLFFGSGTQLSVL.

V usage is TRBV28 and J usage is TRBJ2-7, with unresolved D. The CDR3 has 12 amino acids. CDR1 is MDHEN and CDR2 is SYDVKM in the germline V gene. The V end lost 8 bases, the J end lost 4 bases, and 12 bases lay between the germline ends. The CDR3 protein is CASAVRKYEQYF. CDR3 sequence (DNA): TGTGCCAGCGCGGTGAGGAAGTACGAGCAGTACTTC.

The V call is TRBV7-2, the J call TRBJ2-1; the D gene is possibly TRBD1 (6 bases). Germline loops: CDR1 SGHTA, CDR2 FQGNSA. The CDR3 covers 14 residues. The ends were cut back, 6 bases at V and 4 bases at J, with 13 bases in the middle. The CDR3 nucleotides are TGTGCCAGCAGGACAGGCAACGAATACAATGAGCAGTTCTTC. It is translated as CASRTGNEYNEQFF.

V and J are TRBV7-2 and TRBJ1-5; the D gene is possibly TRBD1 (5 bases). The germline V gene encodes CDR1 SGHTA and CDR2 FQGNSA. The V and J ends lost 5 bases and 6 bases respectively, with 8 bases between them. The CDR3 sequence is 12 residues long. In nucleotides, the CDR3 is TGTGCCAGCAGCGGCGGGGGTCAGCCCCAGCATTTT. Residues: CASSGGGQPQHF.

With regard to this clone: Germline and junction disagree at one end, which may indicate a read error. The chain carries TRBV13 and TRBJ1-2, with a tentative D call TRBD1 (5 bases). Germline-derived CDR1 and CDR2 are PRHDT and FYEKMQ (reference sequence). The CDR3 sequence is 14 residues long. Written as DNA, the CDR3 is TGTGCCAGCAGCATAGGGGCAGGGAACTATGGCTACACCTTC. Amino acid sequence: CASSIGAGNYGYTF. The full variable domain, rest sourced from reference TRBV13 and TRBJ1-2, is AAGVIQSPRHLIKEKRETATLKCYPIPRHDTVYWYQQGPGQDPQFLISFYEKMQSDKGSIPDRFSAQQFSDYHSELNMSSLELGDSALYFCASSIGAGNYGYTFGSGTRLTVV.

The chain carries TRBV24-1 and TRBJ1-5, with no clear D. Germline V CDR1 and CDR2: KGHDR, SFDVKD. Between the trimmed V and J ends, which lost 3 bases and 0 bases, there was a span of 5 bases. CDR3 length: 14 amino acids. CDR3 nucleotides: TGTGCCACCAGTGATACTGGTAGCAATCAGCCCCAGCATTTT. It is translated as CATSDTGSNQPQHF.

V gene TRBV10-1 combines with J gene TRBJ1-6; 7 bases agree with TRBD1. V gave up 5 bases and J gave up 4 bases; unmatched junction bases: 2. The CDR3 loop spans 14 amino acids. Per the germline V gene, CDR1 is WNHNN and CDR2 is SYGVQD (reference sequence). The CDR3 nucleotides are TGCGCCAGCAGTTCGGGACAGTATAATTCACCCCTCCACTTT. Protein sequence: CASSSGQYNSPLHF.

The chain employs TRBV19 and TRBJ1-2; tentatively, D is TRBD1 (5 bases). With 5 bases removed from V and 8 bases from J, the gap between germline ends came to 18 bases. The CDR3 is 14 residues long. Looked up from germline, CDR1 is LNHDA and CDR2 is SQIVND (reference sequence). CDR3 nucleotide sequence: TGTGCCAGTAGTGAGATCCAGGGAGGCGGGGGCTACACCTTC. This encodes CASSEIQGGGGYTF.

CDR3 in DNA: TGTGCCTCCACCCCCGTCCCGGGACAGGAGAAATATAACTATGGCTACACCTTC. Its protein is CASTPVPGQEKYNYGYTF. This rearrangement joins TRBV10-3 to TRBJ1-2, with 8 nucleotides matching TRBD1. Germline values: CDR1 ENHRY, CDR2 SYGVKD. The CDR3 length is 18 residues. V trimming: 11 bases; J trimming: 1 base; junction bases outside the gene matches: 21.

This clone was counted a single time. V gene TRBV9 combines with J gene TRBJ1-3, with 8 bases lining up with TRBD1. Per germline, CDR1 SGDLS and CDR2 YYNGEE. This CDR3 has 16 residues. J was trimmed by 2 bases and V by 3 bases; bases with no gene match: 7. The CDR3 DNA reads as TGTGCCAGCAGCGCCGGACAGGGAGGGACTGGAAACACCATATATTTT. Translating it yields CASSAGQGGTGNTIYF.

The gene calls are TRBV18 and TRBJ1-2, with D possibly matching TRBD1 (5 bases). Germline-derived CDR1 and CDR2 are KGHSH and LQKENI. V lost 3 bases and J 6 bases, leaving 11 bases between the germline ends. The CDR3 sequence is 13 residues long. The CDR3, as DNA: TGTGCCAGCTCACCGGACACGGTCAATGGCTACACCTTC. This translates into CASSPDTVNGYTF. Full variable domain (outside the CDR3, taken from reference TRBV18 and TRBJ1-2): NAGVMQNPRHLVRRRGQEARLRCSPMKGHSHVYWYRQLPEEGLKFMVYLQKENIIDESGMPKERFSAEFPKEGPSILRIQQVVRGDSAAYFCASSPDTVNGYTFGSGTRLTVV.

This clone was seen only once. The chain employs TRBV15 and TRBJ1-2, with D tentatively TRBD1 (5 bases). The germline gives CDR1 LNHNV, CDR2 YYDKDF (reference sequence). The CDR3 contains 16 residues. Trimming removed 1 base from V and 8 bases from J, with 20 bases in between. The CDR3 DNA sequence: TGTGCCACCAGCAGAGGCAACGGGGGACGACTTGGCGGCTACACCTTC. It codes for CATSRGNGGRLGGYTF. Based on the CDR3 plus reference TRBV15 and TRBJ1-2, the full variable domain is DAMVIQNPRYQVTQFGKPVTLSCSQTLNHNVMYWYQQKSSQAPKLLFHYYDKDFNNEADTPDNFQSRRPNTSFCFLDIRSPGLGDTAMYLCATSRGNGGRLGGYTFGSGTRLTVV.

The V call is TRBV19, the J call TRBJ1-1; 7 bases line up with TRBD1. Germline V gives CDR1 LNHDA, CDR2 SQIVND (reference sequence). CDR3 length equals 13 residues. Germline trimming cut 6 bases from V and 4 bases from J; bases unmatched to any gene: 5. The CDR3 sequence is CASSPTGSTEAFF. CDR3 DNA: TGTGCCAGTAGCCCGACAGGGTCCACTGAAGCTTTCTTT.

CDR3 protein: CASSEFDRGGSPLHF. CDR3 DNA sequence: TGTGCCAGCAGTGAATTCGACAGGGGTGGTTCACCCCTCCACTTT. The genes are TRBV6-1 and TRBJ1-6, with 8 bases aligning to TRBD1. Per the germline V gene, CDR1 is MNHNS and CDR2 is SASEGT. The CDR3 runs 15 residues. Unmatched junction bases numbered 6, after V lost 2 bases and J lost 9 bases.

The rearrangement links TRBV24-1 to TRBJ2-1; the D gene is possibly TRBD2 (6 bases). The CDR3 loop spans 16 amino acids. The germline V gene has CDR1 KGHDR and CDR2 SFDVKD. V was pared by 4 bases and J by 6 bases, with 18 bases between. CDR3 DNA: TGTGCCACCAGTGACCCCCTAGCGAAAGGCAGCAATGAGCAGTTCTTC. This translates into CATSDPLAKGSNEQFF.

V and J are TRBV6-5 and TRBJ1-2, with a tentative D call TRBD1 (5 bases). The CDR3 sequence is 15 residues long. V dropped 7 bases and J dropped 2 bases, with 17 bases sitting between them. Per the germline V gene, CDR1 is MNHEY and CDR2 is SVGAGI. The CDR3 DNA reads as TGTGCCAGCAAAGTGATAGTGGGGCTAAACTATGGCTACACCTTC. Its translation is CASKVIVGLNYGYTF.

The chain is built from TRBV6-2 or TRBV6-3 and TRBJ1-2; TRBD1 is a possible D gene (5 bases). In germline, CDR1 is MNHEY, CDR2 SVGEGT. The CDR3 covers 15 residues. The V end was cut by 0 bases, the J end by 2 bases, with 10 bases between. The CDR3 bases are TGTGCCAGCAGTTACTCGATCCGGGGGAACTATGGCTACACCTTC. Protein product: CASSYSIRGNYGYTF.

V is TRBV19 and J is TRBJ1-3, with 7 positions matching TRBD1. Germline CDR1 reads LNHDA; CDR2 reads SQIVND (reference sequence). There are 16 residues in the CDR3. J lost 0 bases, V lost 6 bases, and 8 bases had no gene match. CDR3 bases: TGTGCCAGTAGGTCGGACAGGACATCCTCTGGAAACACCATATATTTT. The encoded protein is CASRSDRTSSGNTIYF.

The J gene is TRBJ2-4, the V gene TRBV11-2, with 7 bases that match TRBD2. The CDR3 contains 17 residues. Per germline, CDR1 SGHAT and CDR2 FQNNGV. With V trimmed by 0 bases and J by 0 bases, 5 bases remained unmatched. The CDR3 here is CASSLDAGDLAKNIQYF. The DNA of the CDR3 is TGTGCCAGCAGCTTAGACGCGGGGGATCTAGCCAAAAACATTCAGTACTTC.

The chain employs TRBV14 and TRBJ2-1; 8 bases are shared with TRBD1. The CDR3 is made up of 16 amino acids. V trimming: 0 bases; J trimming: 3 bases; junction bases outside the gene matches: 4. Germline V gene sequence: CDR1 SGHDN, CDR2 FVKESK. CDR3 region: CASSQDVGQGYNEQFF. CDR3 DNA: TGTGCCAGCAGCCAAGACGTCGGACAGGGCTACAATGAGCAGTTCTTC.

V gene TRBV14 combines with J gene TRBJ1-6; a possible D gene is TRBD1 (5 bases). The ends were cut back, 0 bases at V and 8 bases at J, with 11 bases in the middle. The CDR3 has 15 residues. The germline V gene encodes CDR1 SGHDN and CDR2 FVKESK. The CDR3 here is CASSQEGAGYSPLHF. Here the CDR3 DNA reads TGTGCCAGCAGCCAAGAAGGGGCAGGTTATTCACCCCTCCACTTT.

This clone was seen a single time. The chain recombines TRBV4-3 with TRBJ2-4; 8 positions match TRBD1. The V gene's germline CDR1 is LGHNA and CDR2 YSLEER. The J segment lost 8 bases and the V segment lost 1 base, leaving 4 bases of the junction unmatched. CDR3 size: 14 residues. The CDR3 DNA follows: TGCGCCAGCAGCCAAGCAGGGGGCACGGACATTCAGTACTTC. This encodes CASSQAGGTDIQYF.

The chain carries TRBV24-1 and TRBJ2-7; 8 nucleotides align to TRBD2. There are 16 residues in the CDR3. Germline CDR1 is KGHDR and CDR2 is SFDVKD. The junction had 18 bases not matched to a gene; V was cut back by 3 bases and J by 12 bases. For the CDR3, the DNA is TGTGCCACCAGTGATGGGGGCTGGGCGGGAGGCCTCCGGCTGTACTTC. This gives the protein CATSDGGWAGGLRLYF.

The chain carries TRBV7-9 and TRBJ1-3; 7 bases agree with TRBD1. This CDR3 is 14 amino acids long. Germline lookup yields CDR1 SEHNR and CDR2 FQNEAQ (reference sequence). The V gene end was trimmed by 3 bases and the J gene end by 8 bases; junction bases not matched to a gene: 7. The CDR3 nucleotides are TGTGCCAGCAGCTTGGGTACGGGACAGCACACCATATATTTT. It codes for CASSLGTGQHTIYF.

This chain's CDR3 is CASSVVGLDYTDTQYF. The CDR3 nucleotides are TGTGCCAGCAGCGTAGTCGGACTAGACTACACAGATACGCAGTATTTT. This chain uses TRBV9 with TRBJ2-3, with 7 bases identical to TRBD2. Trimming cost V 0 bases and J 2 bases; bases outside gene matches: 6. Germline V gene sequence: CDR1 SGDLS, CDR2 YYNGEE. The CDR3 is 16 amino acids.

This clone has just one count. The chain joins TRBV30 to TRBJ1-5, with D perhaps TRBD1 (6 bases). CDR3 size: 15 residues. V shed 3 bases and J shed 6 bases, with 18 bases lying between them. The germline gives CDR1 GTSNPN, CDR2 SVGIG (reference sequence). CDR3 sequence reads: CAWRAKTGSGQPQHF. CDR3 nucleotides: TGTGCCTGGAGGGCTAAAACAGGGTCGGGTCAGCCCCAGCATTTT.

This chain joins TRBV24-1 and TRBJ2-1, with TRBD2 matching 10 bases. Germline V lookup: CDR1 KGHDR, CDR2 SFDVKD. J gave up 4 bases and V 5 bases, and 10 bases lay outside the gene matches. CDR3 size: 17 residues. This CDR3 is CATSVLASGRSYNEQFF. CDR3 nucleotides: TGTGCCACCAGTGTCCTCGCTAGCGGGAGATCTTACAATGAGCAGTTCTTC.

The rearrangement uses TRBV9 and TRBJ1-3, with a possible D match to TRBD1 (6 bases). The V end lost 4 bases, the J end lost 1 base, and 9 bases lay between the germline ends. Germline V gene sequence: CDR1 SGDLS, CDR2 YYNGEE. This CDR3 contains 14 residues. The CDR3 here is CASSQTGSGNTIYF. The CDR3, as DNA: TGTGCCAGCAGCCAGACAGGTTCTGGAAACACCATATATTTT.